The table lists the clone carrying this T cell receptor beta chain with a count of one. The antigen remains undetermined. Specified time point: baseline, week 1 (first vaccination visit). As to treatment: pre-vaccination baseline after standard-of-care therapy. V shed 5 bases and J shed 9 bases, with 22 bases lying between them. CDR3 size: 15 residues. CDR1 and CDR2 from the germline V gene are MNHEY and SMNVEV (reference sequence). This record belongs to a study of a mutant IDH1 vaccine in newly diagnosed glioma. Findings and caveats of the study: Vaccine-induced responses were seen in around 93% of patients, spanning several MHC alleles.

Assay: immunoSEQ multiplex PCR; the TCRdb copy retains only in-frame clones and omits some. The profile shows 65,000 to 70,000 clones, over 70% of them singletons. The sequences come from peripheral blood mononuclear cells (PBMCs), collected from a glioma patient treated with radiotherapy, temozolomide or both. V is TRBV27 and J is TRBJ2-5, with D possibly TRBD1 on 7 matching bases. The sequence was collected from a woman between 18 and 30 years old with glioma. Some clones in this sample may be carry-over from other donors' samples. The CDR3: CASSRSEGAIGAQYF. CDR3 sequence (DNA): TGTGCCAGCAGTCGTTCGGAGGGGGCAATAGGGGCCCAGTACTTC.